This TCR beta chain was retrieved from a study of T cell repertoires in cytomegalovirus infection. General observations from the study: It was HLA-C-restricted CMV-specific TCR beta clonotypes that dominated the response ex vivo.

With respect to this clonotype: As yet, its antigen is unknown.

The CDR3 covers 15 residues. Looked up from germline, CDR1 is SGHAT and CDR2 is FQNNGV. Between the trimmed V and J ends, which lost 3 bases and 1 base, there was a span of 9 bases. TCRdb re-called the reads with MiXCR, one entry per CDR3 protein. The sample lists about 830,000 distinct CDR3 sequences; approximately 29% were seen once. The chain uses TRBV11-2 and TRBJ2-2, with D possibly matching TRBD2 (6 bases). Source: cultured CD8+ T cells from PBMCs, taken from culture after CMV antigen stimulation. The receptor's source is a human donor in good health (CMV status not recorded). Some clones in this sample may be carry-over from other donors' samples. The CDR3 region is CASSFAGWNTGELFF. CDR3 nucleotide sequence: TGTGCCAGCAGCTTTGCGGGGTGGAACACCGGGGAGCTGTTTTTT.